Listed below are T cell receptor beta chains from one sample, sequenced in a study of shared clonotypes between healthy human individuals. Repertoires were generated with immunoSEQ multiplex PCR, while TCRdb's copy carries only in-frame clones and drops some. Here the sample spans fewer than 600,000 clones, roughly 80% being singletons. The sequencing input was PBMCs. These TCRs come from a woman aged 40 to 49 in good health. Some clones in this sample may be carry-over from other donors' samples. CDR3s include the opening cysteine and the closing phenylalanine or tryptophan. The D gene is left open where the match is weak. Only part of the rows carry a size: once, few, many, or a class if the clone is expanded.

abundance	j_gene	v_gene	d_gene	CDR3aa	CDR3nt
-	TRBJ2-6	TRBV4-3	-	CASSPVLPGSGANVLTF	TGCGCCAGCAGTCCAGTTCTGCCTGGCTCTGGGGCCAACGTCCTGACTTTC
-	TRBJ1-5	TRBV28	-	CASSPRRPNQPQHF	TGTGCCAGCAGCCCCAGACGGCCGAATCAGCCCCAGCATTTT
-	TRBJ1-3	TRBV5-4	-	CASSLEGGTGPIYF	TGTGCCAGCAGCTTGGAGGGGGGGACGGGTCCCATATATTTT
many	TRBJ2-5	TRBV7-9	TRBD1	CASSSTTGVTETQYF	TGTGCCAGCAGCTCCACGACAGGGGTGACGGAGACCCAGTACTTC
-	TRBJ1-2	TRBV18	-	CASSTIRNSNYGYTF	TGTGCCAGCTCAACAATCAGAAATTCTAACTATGGCTACACCTTC
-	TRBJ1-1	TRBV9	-	CASSVDQNTEAFF	TGTGCCAGCAGCGTAGACCAGAACACTGAAGCTTTCTTT
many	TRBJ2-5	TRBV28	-	CASSFLRETQYF	TGTGCCAGCAGTTTCTTAAGAGAGACCCAGTACTTC
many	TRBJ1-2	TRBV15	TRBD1	CATSKGQNYGYTF	TGTGCCACCAGCAAGGGACAGAACTATGGCTACACCTTC
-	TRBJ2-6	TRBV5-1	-	CASSLNPGSGANVLTF	TGCGCCAGCAGCTTGAATCCAGGGAGCGGGGCCAACGTCCTGACTTTC
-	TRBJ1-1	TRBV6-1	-	CASSEALHRTEAFF	TGTGCCAGCAGTGAAGCCTTACATCGGACTGAAGCTTTCTTT
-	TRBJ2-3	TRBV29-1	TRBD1	CSVLGQLNTDTQYF	TGCAGCGTTCTGGGACAGCTCAACACAGATACGCAGTATTTT
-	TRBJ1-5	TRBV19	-	CASSSRLGGNQPQHF	TGTGCCAGTAGTAGCAGACTAGGGGGCAATCAGCCCCAGCATTTT
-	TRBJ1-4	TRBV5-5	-	CASSSTVNEKLFF	TGTGCCAGCAGCTCGACGGTAAATGAAAAACTGTTTTTT
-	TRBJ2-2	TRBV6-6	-	CASSYRQGANTGELFF	TGTGCCAGCAGTTATAGGCAGGGCGCGAACACCGGGGAGCTGTTTTTT
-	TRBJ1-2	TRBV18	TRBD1	CASSPQGASYGYTF	TGTGCCAGCTCACCACAGGGGGCATCATATGGCTACACCTTC
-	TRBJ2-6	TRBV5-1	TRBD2	CASGRAGANVLTF	TGCGCCAGCGGGAGGGCTGGGGCCAACGTCCTGACTTTC
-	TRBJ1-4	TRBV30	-	CAWSADVGNEKLFF	TGTGCCTGGAGCGCCGACGTGGGGAATGAAAAACTGTTTTTT
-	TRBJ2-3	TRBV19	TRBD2	CASSILSGIDTQYF	TGTGCCAGTAGTATTCTTAGCGGGATTGATACGCAGTATTTT
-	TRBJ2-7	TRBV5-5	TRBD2	CASSLGLAGAYEQYF	TGTGCCAGCAGCCTTGGACTAGCGGGAGCCTACGAGCAGTACTTC
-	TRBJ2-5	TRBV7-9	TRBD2	CASSGGTSGVQETQYF	TGTGCCAGCAGCGGCGGGACTAGCGGAGTACAAGAGACCCAGTACTTC
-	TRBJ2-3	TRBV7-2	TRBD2	CASSLLAGDTQYF	TGTGCCAGCAGCTTACTAGCGGGGGATACGCAGTATTTT
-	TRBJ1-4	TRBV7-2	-	CASSQIPLKEKLFF	TGTGCCAGCAGCCAAATCCCTCTGAAGGAAAAACTGTTTTTT
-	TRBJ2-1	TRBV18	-	CASSPGSGSLGFF	TGTGCCAGCTCACCAGGCAGCGGGTCCCTCGGGTTCTTC
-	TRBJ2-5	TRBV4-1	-	CASSQDGWPETQYF	TGCGCCAGCAGCCAAGACGGGTGGCCAGAGACCCAGTACTTC
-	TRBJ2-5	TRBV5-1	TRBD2	CASSLAGTKETQYF	TGCGCCAGCAGCTTGGCCGGGACTAAAGAGACCCAGTACTTC
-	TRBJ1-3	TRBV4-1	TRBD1	CASSQVPQGATGNTIYF	TGCGCCAGCAGCCAAGTCCCACAGGGGGCCACTGGAAACACCATATATTTT
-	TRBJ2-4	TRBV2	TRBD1	CASRRGLAKNIQYF	TGTGCCAGCAGAAGGGGGCTAGCCAAAAACATTCAGTACTTC
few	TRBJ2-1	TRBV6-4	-	CASSDSGLHYNEQFF	TGTGCCAGCAGTGACTCGGGACTCCACTACAATGAGCAGTTCTTC
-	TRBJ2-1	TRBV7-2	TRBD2	CASSLGSGNYNEQFF	TGTGCCAGCAGCTTAGGGAGCGGGAACTACAATGAGCAGTTCTTC
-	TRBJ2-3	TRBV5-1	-	CASSPGLNTDTQYF	TGCGCCAGCAGCCCGGGACTGAATACAGATACGCAGTATTTT
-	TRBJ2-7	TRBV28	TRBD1	CASLGGQGTLGVSYEQYF	TGTGCCAGCCTAGGGGGACAGGGGACCCTGGGGGTGTCGTACGAGCAGTACTTC
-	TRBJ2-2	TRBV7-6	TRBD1	CASSDRTGGSTGELFF	TGTGCCAGCAGTGATCGGACAGGGGGCAGCACCGGGGAGCTGTTTTTT
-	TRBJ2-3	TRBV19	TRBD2	CASSMGGGTDTQYF	TGTGCCAGTAGTATGGGGGGGGGCACAGATACGCAGTATTTT
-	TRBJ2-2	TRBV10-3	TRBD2	CAIKGPRGLAGATTNTGELFF	TGTGCCATCAAGGGCCCTCGGGGCCTAGCGGGAGCCACTACGAACACCGGGGAGCTGTTTTTT
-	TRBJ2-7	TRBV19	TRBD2	CASSEQRERWYEQYF	TGTGCCAGTAGTGAACAGCGGGAGAGGTGGTACGAGCAGTACTTC
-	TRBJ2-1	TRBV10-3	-	CAISESPRNNEQFF	TGTGCCATCAGTGAGTCCCCTCGTAACAATGAGCAGTTCTTC
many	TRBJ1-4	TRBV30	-	CAWSQAGTVFF	TGTGCCTGGAGTCAAGCCGGGACCGTGTTTTTT
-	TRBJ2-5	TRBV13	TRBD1	CASSLGLDRVSNF	TGTGCCAGCAGCTTAGGCCTGGACAGGGTTTCGAACTTC
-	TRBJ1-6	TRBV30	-	CAWSPKTHSPLHF	TGTGCCTGGAGTCCGAAAACCCATTCACCCCTCCACTTT
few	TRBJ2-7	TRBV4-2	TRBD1	CASSRVAGQESSYEQYF	TGTGCCAGCAGCCGAGTCGCGGGACAGGAGAGCTCCTACGAGCAGTACTTC
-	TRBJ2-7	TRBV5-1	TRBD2	CASSLAGDSYEQYF	TGCGCCAGCAGTTTAGCGGGAGACTCCTACGAGCAGTACTTC